Listed here are 28 T cell receptor beta chains from one sample, sequenced in a study of cytomegalovirus exposure and HLA in healthy donors. The PCR contained 60 Vbeta and 13 Jbeta primers. Assay: immunoSEQ multiplex PCR; the TCRdb copy retains only in-frame clones and omits some. The sample holds 200,000 to 250,000 clones, around 89% seen once. Sequencing used PBMCs. These receptors were obtained from a woman younger than 30 in good health and CMV-seronegative.

The V gene is TRBV5-1, the J gene TRBJ2-5, with 7 bases matching TRBD1. The V segment lost 6 bases and the J segment 5 bases; nucleotides outside the gene matches: 10. The V gene's germline CDR1 is SGHRS and CDR2 YFSETQ. CDR3 length: 14 amino acids. This CDR3 reads CASNRDPGQETQYF. The DNA for the CDR3 is TGCGCCAGCAACCGGGACCCGGGACAGGAGACCCAGTACTTC.

The rearrangement links TRBV7-7 to TRBJ2-2, with TRBD2 as a possible D gene (6 bases). Per the germline V gene, CDR1 is SSHAT and CDR2 is FNYEAQ (reference sequence). The CDR3 loop spans 18 amino acids. V was trimmed by 3 bases and J by 2 bases, leaving 19 bases between them. The CDR3: CASSFYGGGTINTGELFF. The CDR3 nucleotides are TGTGCCAGCAGCTTTTACGGTGGCGGGACGATAAACACCGGGGAGCTGTTTTTT. The full variable domain, rest sourced from reference TRBV7-7 and TRBJ2-2, is GAGVSQSPRYKVTKRGQDVTLRCDPISSHATLYWYQQALGQGPEFLTYFNYEAQPDKSGLPSDRFSAERPEGSISTLTIQRTEQRDSAMYRCASSFYGGGTINTGELFFGEGSRLTVL.

The chain has TRBV30 and TRBJ2-3; D gene ambiguous. Between the trimmed V and J ends, which lost 1 base and 3 bases, there was a span of 11 bases. CDR1 and CDR2 (germline): GTSNPN, SVGIG (reference sequence). The CDR3 totals 14 residues. DNA of the CDR3: TGTGCCTGGAGTGGTCGCGGTTTAACAGATACGCAGTATTTT. Translation: CAWSGRGLTDTQYF.

The J gene is TRBJ2-7, the V gene TRBV15; no clear D gene. The CDR3 runs 12 residues. Trimming removed 5 bases at V and 3 bases at J, with 8 bases between. The germline gives CDR1 LNHNV, CDR2 YYDKDF (reference sequence). CDR3 in amino acids: CATSYPGYEQYF. The DNA of the CDR3 is TGTGCCACCAGCTATCCAGGCTACGAGCAGTACTTC.

The chain links TRBV13 to TRBJ1-4, with D perhaps TRBD1 (6 bases). Germline CDR1 and CDR2: PRHDT and FYEKMQ (reference sequence). Trimming removed 0 bases at V and 11 bases at J, with 13 bases between. This CDR3 has 14 amino acids. The CDR3 coding sequence is TGTGCCAGCAGCTTAGGCCGTGGACAGCGGAAACTGTTTTTT. As protein: CASSLGRGQRKLFF.

The J gene is TRBJ2-1, the V gene TRBV11-2, with D hard to call. The germline CDR1 and CDR2 sequences are SGHAT and FQNNGV. This CDR3 contains 13 residues. Trimming removed 0 bases at V and 8 bases at J, with 8 bases between. The CDR3 reads CASSLDLSDEQFF. The CDR3 DNA follows: TGTGCCAGCAGCTTAGATCTGTCGGATGAGCAGTTCTTC.

The rearrangement uses TRBV9 and TRBJ1-2; D is possibly TRBD1 (5 bases). Trimming cost V 0 bases and J 4 bases, with 13 bases left between them. The CDR3 consists of 15 residues. Germline V gene sequence: CDR1 SGDLS, CDR2 YYNGEE. The CDR3 loop reads CASSVESAGIYGYTF. Written as DNA, the CDR3 is TGTGCCAGCAGCGTAGAGTCGGCAGGGATCTATGGCTACACCTTC.

J is TRBJ2-1 and V is TRBV7-3; maybe TRBD2 (6 bases). V lost 5 bases and J lost 12, with 17 bases in between. The CDR3 contains 13 residues. Germline CDR1 and CDR2: SGHTA and FQGTGA. CDR3 sequence reads: CASSVGSPEGQFF. The CDR3 DNA reads TGTGCCAGCAGCGTAGGCTCCCCGGAGGGGCAGTTCTTC.

The chain couples TRBV10-3 to TRBJ1-6; 7 bases are a match to TRBD1. Germline V gives CDR1 ENHRY, CDR2 SYGVKD. V shed 2 bases, J shed 6 bases, and the junction held 7 bases outside the gene matches. The CDR3 totals 16 residues. The CDR3 DNA reads as TGTGCCATCAGTGAGCCCCGACAGGGTGGTAATTCACCCCTCCACTTT. This codes for CAISEPRQGGNSPLHF.

V gene TRBV11-2 combines with J gene TRBJ1-6; 9 bases are shared with TRBD1. With V trimmed by 2 bases and J by 7 bases, 6 bases remained unmatched. The germline V gene has CDR1 SGHAT and CDR2 FQNNGV. The CDR3 length is 16 residues. The CDR3, as DNA: TGTGCCAGCAGCTTATGGACAGGGGACGGGAATTCACCCCTCCACTTT. Residues: CASSLWTGDGNSPLHF.

V usage is TRBV6-6 and J usage is TRBJ2-1; the D gene is possibly TRBD2 (6 bases). CDR3 length: 13 amino acids. V lost 4 bases and J 6 bases, leaving 10 bases between the germline ends. Germline CDR1 and CDR2: MNHNY and SVGAGI (reference sequence). CDR3 coding DNA: TGTGCCAGCAGTTTCCGACTAGTCAATGAGCAGTTCTTC. As protein: CASSFRLVNEQFF.

In the case of this clone: Sequence at one end of the junction differs from germline and may be a read error. The rearrangement uses TRBV5-1 and TRBJ1-2; D possibly corresponds to TRBD1 (5 bases). Germline V lookup: CDR1 SGHRS, CDR2 YFSETQ. The CDR3 sequence is 14 residues long. This CDR3 is CASSFSGHSYVYTF. DNA for the CDR3: TGCGCCAGCAGCTTTTCTGGACACAGCTATGTCTACACCTTC. The full variable domain, rest sourced from reference TRBV5-1 and TRBJ1-2, is KAGVTQTPRYLIKTRGQQVTLSCSPISGHRSVSWYQQTPGQGLQFLFEYFSETQRNKGNFPGRFSGRQFSNSRSEMNVSTLELGDSALYLCASSFSGHSYVYTFGSGTRLTVV.

V is TRBV28 and J is TRBJ2-7; D might be TRBD1 (5 bases). Trimming stripped 5 bases from V and 4 bases from J, with 6 bases between. Germline V gene lookup returns CDR1 MDHEN and CDR2 SYDVKM. CDR3 length: 11 amino acids. The CDR3 sequence is CASSQGYEQYF. CDR3 nucleotide sequence: TGTGCCAGCAGTCAGGGTTACGAGCAGTACTTC.

This chain uses TRBV6-6 with TRBJ1-2; 8 bases match TRBD1. Germline CDR1 is MNHNY and CDR2 is SVGAGI (reference sequence). J lost 6 bases, V lost 5 bases, and 2 bases had no gene match. This CDR3 contains 12 residues. This chain's CDR3 is CASSKQGDGYTF. The CDR3 DNA follows: TGTGCCAGCAGTAAACAGGGGGATGGCTACACCTTC.

The chain combines TRBV6-5 with TRBJ2-1, with TRBD2 matching over 7 bases. Trimming took 3 bases from V and 10 from J; bases not matched to a gene: 12. The CDR3 consists of 15 residues. In germline, CDR1 is MNHEY, CDR2 SVGAGI. CDR3 sequence: CASSYDRGRGREQFF. The CDR3 DNA reads as TGTGCCAGCAGTTATGATCGCGGGAGAGGGAGGGAGCAGTTCTTC.

V gene TRBV2 combines with J gene TRBJ2-1, with D tentatively TRBD2 (6 bases). The V and J ends lost 2 bases and 3 bases respectively, with 11 bases between them. The CDR3 sequence is 15 residues long. In germline, CDR1 is SNHLY, CDR2 FYNNEI. The CDR3 nucleotides are TGTGCCAGCAGTGAAATGATAGCGGTCTACAATGAGCAGTTCTTC. Protein: CASSEMIAVYNEQFF.

This sequence joins TRBV5-4 and TRBJ2-5; 9 bases are a match to TRBD2. The CDR3 loop spans 15 amino acids. Unmatched junction bases numbered 4, after V lost 0 bases and J lost 4 bases. The germline V gene encodes CDR1 SGHNT and CDR2 YYREEE (reference sequence). The CDR3: CASSLVAGGRETQYF. CDR3 coding DNA: TGTGCCAGCAGCTTGGTGGCGGGGGGGCGAGAGACCCAGTACTTC.

V usage is TRBV7-6 and J usage is TRBJ1-5; 9 bases line up with TRBD1. After removal of 2 bases from V and 3 bases from J, the junction contained 17 bases not matched to a gene. The CDR3 runs 20 residues. Germline V gene data show CDR1 as SGHVS and CDR2 as FNYEAQ. CDR3 in DNA: TGTGCCAGCAGCTTAAATCCCCACATACAGGGGGCCCCTCTCAATCAGCCCCAGCATTTT. It specifies CASSLNPHIQGAPLNQPQHF.

The chain carries TRBV4-3 and TRBJ2-2; the match to TRBD2 covers 8 bases. The CDR3 has 17 amino acids. In germline, CDR1 is LGHNA, CDR2 YSLEER. V lost 3 bases and J lost 0; bases outside the gene matches: 6. The CDR3 is CASSHPLAGANTGELFF. The CDR3 DNA reads as TGCGCCAGCAGCCATCCTCTAGCGGGCGCGAACACCGGGGAGCTGTTTTTT.

In nucleotides, the CDR3 is TGCGCCAGCAGTCACATGGGAGGGGACCAGCATTTT. This codes for CASSHMGGDQHF. The J gene is TRBJ1-5, the V gene TRBV4-1, with TRBD1 as a possible D gene (5 bases). Between the trimmed V and J ends, which lost 6 bases and 12 bases, there was a span of 15 bases. Germline values: CDR1 MGHRA, CDR2 YSYEKL. The CDR3 sequence is 12 residues long.

For the CDR3, the DNA is TGTGCCAGCTCACCGGGAGGCGGGACAGGGTTCACTGAGCAGTTCTTC. This codes for CASSPGGGTGFTEQFF. V gene TRBV18 combines with J gene TRBJ2-1, with 9 bases lining up with TRBD1. Per germline, CDR1 KGHSH and CDR2 LQKENI. Unmatched junction bases numbered 12, after V lost 3 bases and J lost 9 bases. The CDR3 is 16 amino acids.

The V gene is TRBV7-9, the J gene TRBJ1-1; D is possibly TRBD1 (6 bases). CDR1 and CDR2 (germline): SEHNR, FQNEAQ (reference sequence). The ends were cut back, 2 bases at V and 6 bases at J, with 10 bases in the middle. The CDR3 loop spans 13 amino acids. The chain's CDR3 is CASSLPGGAEAFF. The CDR3 DNA is TGTGCCAGCAGCTTACCGGGGGGCGCTGAAGCTTTCTTT.

The J gene is TRBJ1-4, the V gene TRBV7-8, with 8 bases lining up with TRBD1. This CDR3 is 15 amino acids long. CDR1 and CDR2 from the germline V gene are SGHVS and FQNEAQ. V dropped 5 bases and J dropped 7; count of bases not matched to a gene: 9. The CDR3 DNA reads as TGTGCCAGCAGCCTGCAGGGGGCCGGTGGTGAAAAACTGTTTTTT. Its translation: CASSLQGAGGEKLFF.

CDR3 bases: TGTGCCAGCAGGACAGGGGTTTTAGCCTACAATGAGCAGTTCTTC. Residues: CASRTGVLAYNEQFF. The chain uses TRBV6-1 and TRBJ2-1; 8 bases fit TRBD1. Losses at the gene ends were 6 bases for V and 2 bases for J; bases not matched to a gene: 6. Per germline, CDR1 MNHNS and CDR2 SASEGT. The CDR3 is 15 residues long.

This rearrangement joins TRBV20-1 to TRBJ2-3, with D possibly being TRBD1 (5 bases). The CDR3 contains 11 residues. The ends were cut back, 4 bases at V and 5 bases at J, with 7 bases in the middle. CDR1 and CDR2 (germline): DFQATT, SNEGSKA (reference sequence). The CDR3: CSATTGDTQYF. CDR3 sequence (DNA): TGCAGTGCTACTACAGGAGATACGCAGTATTTT.

The rearrangement joins TRBV5-6 to TRBJ1-6; no clear D. This CDR3 is built from 13 residues. V lost 4 bases to trimming and J lost 7 bases, with 9 bases between them. Per the germline V gene, CDR1 is SGHDT and CDR2 is YYEEEE. The CDR3 DNA is TGTGCCAGCAGCCCTATCCTAAATTCACCCCTCCACTTT. This sequence encodes CASSPILNSPLHF.

The V gene is TRBV19, the J gene TRBJ2-7; 9 bases match TRBD2. The germline gives CDR1 LNHDA, CDR2 SQIVND (reference sequence). This CDR3 has 14 residues. Trimming removed 4 bases from V and 5 bases from J; junction bases left unmatched: 6. As DNA, the CDR3 is TGTGCCAGTAGTACGGCGGGGGGGCCACACGAGCAGTACTTC. Its protein product is CASSTAGGPHEQYF.

The J gene is TRBJ2-5, the V gene TRBV7-9; TRBD1 aligns across 8 bases. Germline assignment: CDR1 SEHNR and CDR2 FQNEAQ (reference sequence). The CDR3 spans 15 residues. The V gene end was trimmed by 4 bases and the J gene end by 5 bases; junction bases not matched to a gene: 9. CDR3: CASSYGQGIDETQYF. In nucleotides, the CDR3 is TGTGCCAGCAGCTACGGACAGGGAATAGATGAGACCCAGTACTTC.